These 22 T cell receptor beta chains originate from one sample sequenced in a study of cytomegalovirus exposure and HLA in healthy donors. Generated by immunoSEQ multiplex PCR, the TCRdb table keeps only in-frame clones and is missing some. This table holds 200,000 to 250,000 clones, just over 90% found once. The sample comprised PBMCs. The source of these receptors is a woman aged 18-29 years in good health and CMV-seronegative.

This clone was recorded once. The V call is TRBV29-1, the J call TRBJ2-6, with TRBD1 matching 7 bases. This CDR3 is 17 amino acids long. The V segment lost 3 bases and the J segment 0 bases; nucleotides outside the gene matches: 8. Germline loops: CDR1 SQVTM, CDR2 ANQGSEA. The CDR3: CSVDSGQRNSGANVLTF. As DNA, the CDR3 is TGCAGCGTTGACTCGGGACAGAGAAACTCTGGGGCCAACGTCCTGACTTTC.

This clone has only one observation. The chain combines TRBV9 with TRBJ1-2, with 7 positions matching TRBD1. CDR1 SGDLS and CDR2 YYNGEE come from the germline V gene. The CDR3 runs 15 residues. V lost 3 bases and J lost 3; bases outside the gene matches: 8. CDR3 loop: CASSAQSGTDYGYTF. CDR3 bases: TGTGCCAGCAGCGCCCAGTCCGGGACAGACTATGGCTACACCTTC.

This rearrangement joins TRBV10-1 to TRBJ1-2, with no clear D. This CDR3 contains 13 residues. Deletions cut 4 bases from V and 4 bases from J, with 10 bases between. CDR1 is WNHNN and CDR2 is SYGVQD in the germline V gene (reference sequence). This CDR3 is CASSGLGGYGYTF. The CDR3 region has the DNA TGCGCCAGCAGTGGGCTTGGCGGCTATGGCTACACCTTC.

This clone was observed at least ten times. The chain uses TRBV6-5 and TRBJ2-7; tentative D call: TRBD1 (6 bases). Trimming cost V 0 bases and J 2 bases, with 11 bases left between them. Germline CDR1 is MNHEY and CDR2 is SVGAGI. The CDR3 is made up of 15 amino acids. Written as DNA, the CDR3 is TGTGCCAGCAGTTACTCGGGTAGGGACACCTACGAGCAGTACTTC. Protein sequence: CASSYSGRDTYEQYF.

This clone has a handful of counts. The chain couples TRBV4-1 to TRBJ1-2; D remains ambiguous. The germline CDR1 and CDR2 sequences are MGHRA and YSYEKL. The CDR3 length is 14 residues. Trimming took 1 base from V and 8 from J, leaving 14 bases between them. The CDR3 is CASSQAPTEPGYTF. The CDR3 coding sequence is TGCGCCAGCAGCCAAGCGCCTACTGAACCCGGCTACACCTTC.

This clone has a handful of counts. The chain employs TRBV18 and TRBJ2-1, with TRBD1 identical over 7 bases. V gave up 6 bases and J gave up 5 bases; unmatched junction bases: 4. This CDR3 spans 13 amino acids. Germline V CDR1 and CDR2: KGHSH, LQKENI. CDR3 coding DNA: TGTGCCAGCTCCCAAGGGACAGACAATGAGCAGTTCTTC. Its translation is CASSQGTDNEQFF.

The V gene is TRBV5-4, the J gene TRBJ2-2; 12 bases align to TRBD1. The CDR3 length is 16 residues. V lost 4 bases to trimming and J lost 5 bases; unmatched junction nucleotides: 6. Germline CDR1 reads SGHNT; CDR2 reads YYREEE (reference sequence). The CDR3 sequence is CASSPGQGAQTGELFF. In DNA, the CDR3 is TGTGCCAGCAGCCCGGGACAGGGGGCCCAAACCGGGGAGCTGTTTTTT.

This chain links TRBV5-1 with TRBJ1-1; D gene uncertain. V was shortened by 0 bases and J by 6 bases, with 3 bases between the two germline ends. Germline loops: CDR1 SGHRS, CDR2 YFSETQ. The CDR3 is made up of 11 amino acids. CDR3 region: CASSLAAEAFF. The CDR3 nucleotides are TGCGCCAGCAGCTTGGCAGCTGAAGCTTTCTTT.

This sequence joins TRBV9 and TRBJ1-6; 10 bases align to TRBD1. Looked up from germline, CDR1 is SGDLS and CDR2 is YYNGEE. There are 15 residues in the CDR3. Trimming at V came to 1 base and at J to 9 bases, leaving 4 bases not matched to a gene. This CDR3 is CASSVTTGGGSPLHF. The CDR3, as DNA: TGTGCCAGCAGCGTAACGACAGGGGGCGGTTCACCCCTCCACTTT.

This clone appeared once. V is TRBV28 and J is TRBJ1-4; D is undetermined. The V and J ends lost 6 bases and 5 bases respectively, with 4 bases between them. CDR1 is MDHEN and CDR2 is SYDVKM in the germline V gene. This CDR3 has 11 residues. The CDR3 spells CASRSNEKLFF. In DNA, the CDR3 is TGTGCCAGCAGATCAAATGAAAAACTGTTTTTT.

This chain connects TRBV7-9 to TRBJ2-7, with 9 bases fitting TRBD2. The trim removed 2 bases at V and 3 bases at J, leaving 2 bases unmatched. This CDR3 contains 14 residues. The germline gives CDR1 SEHNR, CDR2 FQNEAQ (reference sequence). The DNA for the CDR3 is TGTGCCAGCAGCTTACGGCGGGAGGGCTACGAGCAGTACTTC. Protein product: CASSLRREGYEQYF. Complete variable domain (other parts from reference TRBV7-9 and TRBJ2-7): DTGVSQNPRHKITKRGQNVTFRCDPISEHNRLYWYRQTLGQGPEFLTYFQNEAQLEKSRLLSDRFSAERPKGSFSTLEIQRTEQGDSAMYLCASSLRREGYEQYFGPGTRLTVT.

This chain uses TRBV13 with TRBJ1-1; D gene ambiguous. Germline lookup yields CDR1 PRHDT and CDR2 FYEKMQ (reference sequence). Trimming removed 6 bases from V and 7 bases from J, with 12 bases in between. The CDR3 has 12 residues. In nucleotides, the CDR3 is TGTGCCAGCAGTACTTACGAGGGTGAAGCTTTCTTT. This gives the protein CASSTYEGEAFF.

The gene calls are TRBV6-5 and TRBJ2-7; D gene unclear. The CDR3 is 11 residues long. Trimming took off 2 bases at V and 7 bases at J, with 6 bases between the two ends. The germline gives CDR1 MNHEY, CDR2 SVGAGI. The CDR3 spells CASSYRSEQYF. The CDR3 bases are TGTGCCAGCAGTTACCGGAGTGAGCAGTACTTC.

The chain couples TRBV4-1 to TRBJ2-3; possibly TRBD2 for D (6 bases). Trimming pared 1 base from V and 6 bases from J, leaving 11 bases between. The CDR3 totals 14 residues. From germline, CDR1 is MGHRA and CDR2 YSYEKL. Written as DNA, the CDR3 is TGCGCCAGCAGCCAAGCCGGGAGCATGGATACGCAGTATTTT. This codes for CASSQAGSMDTQYF.

The chain links TRBV2 to TRBJ1-5; tentatively, D is TRBD1 (6 bases). Per the germline V gene, CDR1 is SNHLY and CDR2 is FYNNEI. This CDR3 has 15 residues. The V and J ends lost 2 bases and 1 base respectively, with 9 bases between them. CDR3 protein: CASSEMGASNQPQHF. CDR3 coding DNA: TGTGCCAGCAGTGAAATGGGGGCAAGCAATCAGCCCCAGCATTTT.

V is TRBV4-1 and J is TRBJ1-1; the D gene is possibly TRBD1 (5 bases). The CDR3 is 14 residues long. Trimming took off 4 bases at V and 5 bases at J, with 14 bases between the two ends. Germline lookup yields CDR1 MGHRA and CDR2 YSYEKL. This chain's CDR3 is CASSLIGGGTEAFF. The CDR3 DNA reads TGCGCCAGCAGCCTCATCGGGGGAGGGACTGAAGCTTTCTTT.

The chain joins TRBV18 to TRBJ1-1; D is ambiguous. Germline CDR1 reads KGHSH; CDR2 reads LQKENI. The CDR3 is 14 residues long. The V end lost 2 bases, the J end lost 5 bases, and 12 bases lay between the germline ends. The CDR3 sequence is CASSPKERRTEAFF. For the CDR3, the DNA is TGTGCCAGCTCACCAAAGGAACGGCGGACTGAAGCTTTCTTT.

The rearrangement links TRBV25-1 to TRBJ2-2; D may be TRBD1 (6 bases). Germline CDR1 is MGHDK and CDR2 is SYGVNS. This CDR3 is 17 amino acids long. V lost 4 bases and J lost 5, with 20 bases in between. The CDR3 sequence is CASSASHKTGPTGELFF. DNA of the CDR3: TGTGCCAGCAGTGCGTCCCATAAGACAGGACCTACCGGGGAGCTGTTTTTT.

CDR3 DNA sequence: TGCGCCAGCAGCTTGGTGCCGACAGGGGCAGACAATGAGCAGTTCTTC. This sequence encodes CASSLVPTGADNEQFF. V usage is TRBV5-1 and J usage is TRBJ2-1; the match to TRBD1 covers 8 bases. With 0 bases clipped from V and 5 bases from J, the junction kept 7 bases outside the gene matches. This CDR3 region has 16 residues. Per the germline V gene, CDR1 is SGHRS and CDR2 is YFSETQ.

The chain couples TRBV7-8 to TRBJ1-1, with D possibly TRBD1 on 5 matching bases. Germline loops: CDR1 SGHVS, CDR2 FQNEAQ. The CDR3 loop spans 16 amino acids. V lost 5 bases to trimming and J lost 5 bases, with 21 bases between them. CDR3 sequence: CASSPSSQLDKTEAFF. CDR3 DNA sequence: TGTGCCAGCAGCCCGTCTTCGCAATTGGACAAGACTGAAGCTTTCTTT.

The chain uses TRBV6-4 and TRBJ1-1; D is unresolved. Germline lookup yields CDR1 MRHNA and CDR2 SNTAGT. Deletions cut 0 bases from V and 5 bases from J, with 10 bases between. This CDR3 spans 14 amino acids. CDR3 sequence reads: CASSDSSGGTEAFF. The DNA of the CDR3 is TGTGCCAGCAGTGACTCGAGTGGAGGGACTGAAGCTTTCTTT.

The J gene is TRBJ2-7, the V gene TRBV29-1; D unclear. This CDR3 region has 12 residues. The V gene's germline CDR1 is SQVTM and CDR2 ANQGSEA. With 5 bases removed from V and 3 bases from J, the gap between germline ends came to 11 bases. CDR3 DNA: TGCAGCGTTCGTCACAGCAGCTACGAGCAGTACTTC. Translation gives CSVRHSSYEQYF.